The entry that follows covers one TCR beta chain sequence. The germline gives CDR1 SEHNR, CDR2 FQNEAQ (reference sequence). This CDR3 has 18 residues. V gave up 4 bases and J gave up 2 bases; unmatched junction bases: 6. This table comes from immunoSEQ multiplex PCR, and its TCRdb copy is limited to in-frame clones, with some not included. The sample has about 50,000 clones, approximately 94% seen once. The data were taken from a study of T cell changes during pregnancy in multiple sclerosis. This TCR was sampled from a female donor with multiple sclerosis, enrolled in a pregnancy study. The rearrangement links TRBV7-9 to TRBJ2-3; 16 nucleotides agree with TRBD2. The sample in question was CD8+ T cells from peripheral blood mononuclear cells, obtained in the first trimester of pregnancy. CDR3 loop: CASSSPGLAGGHTDTQYF. The DNA of the CDR3 is TGTGCCAGCAGCTCCCCGGGACTAGCGGGAGGGCACACAGATACGCAGTATTTT.